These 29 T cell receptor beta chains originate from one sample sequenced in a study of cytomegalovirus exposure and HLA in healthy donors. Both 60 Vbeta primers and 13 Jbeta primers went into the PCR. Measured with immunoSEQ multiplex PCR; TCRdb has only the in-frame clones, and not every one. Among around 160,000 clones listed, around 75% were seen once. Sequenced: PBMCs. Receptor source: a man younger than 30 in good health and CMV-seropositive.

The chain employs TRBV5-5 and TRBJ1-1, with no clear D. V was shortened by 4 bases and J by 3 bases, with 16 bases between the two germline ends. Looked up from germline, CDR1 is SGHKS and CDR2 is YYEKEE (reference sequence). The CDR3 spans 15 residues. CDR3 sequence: CASSQPRGVDTEAFF. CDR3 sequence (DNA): TGTGCCAGCAGCCAACCACGCGGAGTTGACACTGAAGCTTTCTTT.

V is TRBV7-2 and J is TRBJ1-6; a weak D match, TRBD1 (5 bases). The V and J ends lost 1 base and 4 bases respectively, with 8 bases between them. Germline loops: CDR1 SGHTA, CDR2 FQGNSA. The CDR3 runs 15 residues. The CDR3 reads CASSLGQGYNSPLHF. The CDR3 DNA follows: TGTGCCAGCAGCTTAGGTCAGGGTTATAATTCACCCCTCCACTTT.

Written as DNA, the CDR3 is TGTGCCATCAGTGGGGGACAGAACTATGGCTACACCTTC. Translation gives CAISGGQNYGYTF. The V call is TRBV10-3, the J call TRBJ1-2; 7 nucleotides agree with TRBD1. Germline trimming cut 4 bases from V and 2 bases from J; bases unmatched to any gene: 1. This CDR3 region has 13 residues. The germline V gene has CDR1 ENHRY and CDR2 SYGVKD.

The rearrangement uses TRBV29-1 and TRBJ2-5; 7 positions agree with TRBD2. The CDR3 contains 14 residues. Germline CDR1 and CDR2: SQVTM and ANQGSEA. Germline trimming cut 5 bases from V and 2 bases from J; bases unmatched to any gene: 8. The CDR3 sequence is CSVLWAGEQETQYF. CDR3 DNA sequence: TGCAGCGTTCTTTGGGCGGGAGAGCAAGAGACCCAGTACTTC.

The CDR3: CASRRDRHYNEQFF. In DNA form, the CDR3 reads TGTGCCAGCAGGCGAGACAGACACTACAATGAGCAGTTCTTC. The rearrangement links TRBV6-5 to TRBJ2-1, with D possibly TRBD1 on 5 matching bases. V was pared by 6 bases and J by 3 bases, with 12 bases between. The CDR3 has 14 residues. Germline V gene data show CDR1 as MNHEY and CDR2 as SVGAGI.

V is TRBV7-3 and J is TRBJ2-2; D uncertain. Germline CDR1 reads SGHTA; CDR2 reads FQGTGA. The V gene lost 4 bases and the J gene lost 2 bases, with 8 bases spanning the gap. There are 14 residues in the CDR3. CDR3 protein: CASSWAGNTGELFF. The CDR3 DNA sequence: TGTGCCAGCAGCTGGGCAGGAAACACCGGGGAGCTGTTTTTT.

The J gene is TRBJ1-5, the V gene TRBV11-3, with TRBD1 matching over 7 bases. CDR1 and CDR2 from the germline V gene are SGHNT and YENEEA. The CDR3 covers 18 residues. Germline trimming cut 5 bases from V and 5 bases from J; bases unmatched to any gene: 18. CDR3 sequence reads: CASSLNPQGLRQHQPQHF. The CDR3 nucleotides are TGTGCCAGCAGCCTGAATCCACAGGGGTTACGACAACATCAGCCCCAGCATTTT.

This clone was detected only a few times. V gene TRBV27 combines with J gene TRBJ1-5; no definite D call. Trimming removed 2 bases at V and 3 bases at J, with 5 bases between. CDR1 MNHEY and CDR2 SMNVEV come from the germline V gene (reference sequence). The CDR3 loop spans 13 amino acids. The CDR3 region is CASSLSPNQPQHF. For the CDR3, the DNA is TGTGCCAGCAGTTTAAGCCCCAATCAGCCCCAGCATTTT.

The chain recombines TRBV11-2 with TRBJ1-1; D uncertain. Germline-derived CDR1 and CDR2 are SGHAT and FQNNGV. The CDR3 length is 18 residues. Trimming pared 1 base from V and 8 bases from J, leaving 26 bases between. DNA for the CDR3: TGTGCCAGCAGCTTAGGGTTTTATGACATGGGTTGGGTCTCCGAAGCTTTCTTT. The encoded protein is CASSLGFYDMGWVSEAFF.

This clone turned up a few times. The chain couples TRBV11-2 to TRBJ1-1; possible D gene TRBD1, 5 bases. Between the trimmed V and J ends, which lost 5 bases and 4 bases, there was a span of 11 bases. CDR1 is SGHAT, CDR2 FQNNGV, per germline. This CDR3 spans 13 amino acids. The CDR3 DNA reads TGTGCCAGCAGCACCATACAGGCCACTGAAGCTTTCTTT. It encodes CASSTIQATEAFF.

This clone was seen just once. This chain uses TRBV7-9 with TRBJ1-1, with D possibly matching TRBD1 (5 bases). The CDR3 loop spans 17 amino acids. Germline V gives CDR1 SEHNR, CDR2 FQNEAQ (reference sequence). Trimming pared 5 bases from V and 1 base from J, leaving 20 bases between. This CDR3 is CASSPPRQKIPNTEAFF. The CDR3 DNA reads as TGTGCCAGCAGCCCACCTCGACAGAAAATACCGAACACTGAAGCTTTCTTT.

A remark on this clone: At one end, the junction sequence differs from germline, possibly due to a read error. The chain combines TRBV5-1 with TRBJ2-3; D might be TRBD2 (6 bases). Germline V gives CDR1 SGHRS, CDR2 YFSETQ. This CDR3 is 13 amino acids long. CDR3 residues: CASRRGSTDTQYF. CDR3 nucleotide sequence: TGCGCCAGCAGGCGGGGAAGCACGGATACGCAGTATTTT.

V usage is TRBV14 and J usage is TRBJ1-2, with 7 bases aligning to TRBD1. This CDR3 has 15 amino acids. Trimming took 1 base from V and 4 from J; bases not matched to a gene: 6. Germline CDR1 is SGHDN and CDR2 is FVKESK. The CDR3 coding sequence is TGTGCCAGCAGCCAAGGACAGGGTGGTGCCTATGGCTACACCTTC. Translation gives CASSQGQGGAYGYTF. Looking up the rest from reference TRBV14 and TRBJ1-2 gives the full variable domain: EAGVTQFPSHSVIEKGQTVTLRCDPISGHDNLYWYRRVMGKEIKFLLHFVKESKQDESGMPNNRFLAERTGGTYSTLKVQPAELEDSGVYFCASSQGQGGAYGYTFGSGTRLTVV.

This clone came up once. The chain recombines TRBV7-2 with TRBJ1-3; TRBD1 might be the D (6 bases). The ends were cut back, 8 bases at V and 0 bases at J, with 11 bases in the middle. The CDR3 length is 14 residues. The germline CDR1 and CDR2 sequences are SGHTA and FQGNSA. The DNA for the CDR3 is TGTGCCAGCTCCCGGGACATCTCTGGAAACACCATATATTTT. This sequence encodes CASSRDISGNTIYF.

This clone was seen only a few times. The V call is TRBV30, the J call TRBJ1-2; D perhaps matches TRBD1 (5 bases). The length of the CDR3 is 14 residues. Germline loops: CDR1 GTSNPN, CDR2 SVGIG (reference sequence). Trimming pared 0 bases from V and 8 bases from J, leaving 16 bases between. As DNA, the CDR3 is TGTGCCTGGAGTGTAGGGCAGGGTGGTCAGGGCTACACCTTC. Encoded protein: CAWSVGQGGQGYTF.

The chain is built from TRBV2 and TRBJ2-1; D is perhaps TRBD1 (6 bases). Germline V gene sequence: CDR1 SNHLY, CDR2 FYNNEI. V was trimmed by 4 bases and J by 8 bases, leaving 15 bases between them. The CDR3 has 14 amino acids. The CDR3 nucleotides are TGTGCCAGCAGTGCTGGGACACTGGGCGATGAGCAGTTCTTC. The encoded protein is CASSAGTLGDEQFF.

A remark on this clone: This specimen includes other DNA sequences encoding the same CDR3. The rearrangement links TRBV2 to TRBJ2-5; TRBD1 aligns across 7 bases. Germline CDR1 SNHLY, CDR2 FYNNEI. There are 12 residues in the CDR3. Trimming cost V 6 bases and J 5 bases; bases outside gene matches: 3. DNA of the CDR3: TGTGCCAGCAGCCGGGACAGTGAGACCCAGTACTTC. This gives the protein CASSRDSETQYF.

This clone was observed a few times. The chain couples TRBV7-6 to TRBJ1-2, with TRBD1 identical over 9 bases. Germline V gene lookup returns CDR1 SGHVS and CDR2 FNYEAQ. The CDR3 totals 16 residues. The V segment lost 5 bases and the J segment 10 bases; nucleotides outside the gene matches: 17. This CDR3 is CASSPLGETGGGDYTF. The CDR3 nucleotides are TGTGCCAGCAGCCCTTTGGGGGAGACAGGGGGGGGAGACTACACCTTC.

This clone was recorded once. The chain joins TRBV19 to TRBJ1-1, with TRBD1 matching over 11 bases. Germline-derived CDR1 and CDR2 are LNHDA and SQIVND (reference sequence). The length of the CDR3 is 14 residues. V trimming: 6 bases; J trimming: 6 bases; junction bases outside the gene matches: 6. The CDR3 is CASRGQGAGAEAFF. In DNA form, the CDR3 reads TGTGCCAGTAGAGGACAGGGGGCTGGAGCTGAAGCTTTCTTT. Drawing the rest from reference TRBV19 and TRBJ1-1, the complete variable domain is DGGITQSPKYLFRKEGQNVTLSCEQNLNHDAMYWYRQDPGQGLRLIYYSQIVNDFQKGDIAEGYSVSREKKESFPLTVTSAQKNPTAFYLCASRGQGAGAEAFFGQGTRLTVV.

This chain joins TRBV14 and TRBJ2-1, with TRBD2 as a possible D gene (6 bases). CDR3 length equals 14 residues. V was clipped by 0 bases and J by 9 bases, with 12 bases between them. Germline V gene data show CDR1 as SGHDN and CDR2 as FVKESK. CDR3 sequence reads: CASSQEVRRGEQFF. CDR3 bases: TGTGCCAGCAGCCAAGAGGTCAGGAGGGGTGAGCAGTTCTTC.

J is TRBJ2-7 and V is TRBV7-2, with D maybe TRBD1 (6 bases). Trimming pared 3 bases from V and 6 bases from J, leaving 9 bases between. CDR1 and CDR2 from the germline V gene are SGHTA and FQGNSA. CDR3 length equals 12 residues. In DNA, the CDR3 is TGTGCCAGCAGCTTCCCAGGGGCCGAGCAGTACGTC. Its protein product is CASSFPGAEQYV.

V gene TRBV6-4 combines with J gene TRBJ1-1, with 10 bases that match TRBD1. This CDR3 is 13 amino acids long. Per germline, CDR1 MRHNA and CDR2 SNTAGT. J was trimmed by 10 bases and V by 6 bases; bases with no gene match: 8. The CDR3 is CASSAGTGVRAFF. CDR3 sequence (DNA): TGTGCCAGCAGCGCCGGGACAGGGGTTAGAGCTTTCTTT.

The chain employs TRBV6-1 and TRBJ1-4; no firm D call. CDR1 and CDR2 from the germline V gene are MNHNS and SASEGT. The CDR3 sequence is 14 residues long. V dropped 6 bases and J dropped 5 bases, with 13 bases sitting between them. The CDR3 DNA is TGTGCCAGCAGGACAAGGCCCTCCAATGAAAAACTGTTTTTT. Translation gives CASRTRPSNEKLFF.

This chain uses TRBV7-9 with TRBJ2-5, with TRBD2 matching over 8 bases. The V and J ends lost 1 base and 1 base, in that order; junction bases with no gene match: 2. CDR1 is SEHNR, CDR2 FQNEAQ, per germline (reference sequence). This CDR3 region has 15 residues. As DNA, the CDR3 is TGTGCCAGCAGCTTAGGACGGGGGGGCCAAGAGACCCAGTACTTC. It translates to CASSLGRGGQETQYF.

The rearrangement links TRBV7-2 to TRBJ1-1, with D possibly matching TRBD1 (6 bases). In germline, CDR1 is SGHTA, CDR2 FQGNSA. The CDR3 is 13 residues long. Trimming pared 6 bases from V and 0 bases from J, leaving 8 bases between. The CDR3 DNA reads TGTGCCAGCAGGGACAGCCTGAACACTGAAGCTTTCTTT. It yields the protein CASRDSLNTEAFF.

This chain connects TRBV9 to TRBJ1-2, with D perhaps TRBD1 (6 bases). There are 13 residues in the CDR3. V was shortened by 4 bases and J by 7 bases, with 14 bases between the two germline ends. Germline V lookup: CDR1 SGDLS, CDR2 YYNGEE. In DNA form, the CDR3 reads TGTGCCAGCAGCACGGGTGGGACAAGTGGCTACACCTTC. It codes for CASSTGGTSGYTF.

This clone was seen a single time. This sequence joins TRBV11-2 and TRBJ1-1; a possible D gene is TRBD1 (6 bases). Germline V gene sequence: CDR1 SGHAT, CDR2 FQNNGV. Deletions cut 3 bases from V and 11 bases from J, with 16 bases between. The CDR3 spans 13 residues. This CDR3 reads CASSFRGAAWAFF. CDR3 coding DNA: TGTGCCAGCAGCTTCAGGGGAGCAGCTTGGGCTTTCTTT.

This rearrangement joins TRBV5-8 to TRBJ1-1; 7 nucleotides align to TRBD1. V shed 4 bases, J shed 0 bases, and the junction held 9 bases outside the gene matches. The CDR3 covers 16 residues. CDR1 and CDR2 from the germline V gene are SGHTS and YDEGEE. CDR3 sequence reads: CASSGGQILMNTEAFF. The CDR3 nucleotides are TGTGCCAGCAGCGGGGGACAGATCCTAATGAACACTGAAGCTTTCTTT.

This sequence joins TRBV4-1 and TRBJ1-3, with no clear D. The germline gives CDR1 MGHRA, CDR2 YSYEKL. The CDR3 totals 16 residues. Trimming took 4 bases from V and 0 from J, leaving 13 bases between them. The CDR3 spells CASSRSHEVSGNTIYF. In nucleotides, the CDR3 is TGCGCCAGCAGCCGAAGTCATGAGGTCTCTGGAAACACCATATATTTT.